This entry describes one T cell receptor (beta chain). The antigen it recognizes is unknown. No base quality information exists; no much larger clone differs at one position. These data come from a study of radiotherapy plus CTLA-4 blockade in lung cancer (dated 2018 in TCRdb). About the investigation overall: Objective responses occurred in roughly a sixth of enrolled patients, and under 40% achieved disease control.

The CDR3 contains 15 residues, cysteine and phenylalanine counted. Just CDR3 DNA is preserved here, 45 bases in frame from base 1. Looking up the germline V gene yields CDR1 SGDLS and CDR2 YYNGEE. V is cut by 0 bases and J by 0 bases, and the space between the germline ends is 10 bases. The study tested focal radiation therapy combined with CTLA-4 blockade (ipilimumab) in patients with chemo-refractory metastatic non-small-cell lung cancer. The paper as a whole reports these results and caveats: After treatment with radiotherapy and ipilimumab, TCR clones that originated in tumors expanded in peripheral blood. Increased serum interferon-beta after radiation, together with early dynamic changes in blood T cell clones, were reported to be the strongest predictors of response.

The library came from the immunoSEQ multiplex PCR assay. TCRdb stores this immuneACCESS table with in-frame sequences only. Part of the clones is absent; in the studies checked, under half of the shortfall reflects unresolved V genes, and no reason is known for the rest. For this sample the table gives fewer than 95,000 clones, of which roughly 80% were detected only once. The ten largest clones capture 0.84% of the sample. The TCR comes from a human donor with non-small cell lung cancer who had stable disease on radiotherapy plus ipilimumab. The starting material was peripheral blood, obtained from a patient treated with radiotherapy plus ipilimumab. The V and J segments used are TRBV9 and TRBJ2-7, with the D gene too uncertain to name. The CDR3 region has the sequence CASSVEGSGSYEQYF. The bases are TGTGCCAGCAGCGTAGAAGGGTCTGGCTCCTACGAGCAGTACTTC.